One sample yielded the 14 T cell receptor beta chains listed below, sequenced in a study of identical twins. MiXCR, run by TCRdb on the 5' RACE reads, gives a single entry per CDR3 protein. The sample records under 1 million distinct CDR3 sequences, 12% being singletons. The same specimen was also included in a second study, on yellow fever vaccine responses in identical twins.

Sequenced sample: PBMCs. The origin of the receptors is a young woman in good health.

The chain uses TRBV15 and TRBJ2-5; 7 nucleotides line up with TRBD1. This CDR3 has 15 amino acids. The J segment lost 5 bases and the V segment lost 1 base, leaving 7 bases of the junction unmatched. Looked up from germline, CDR1 is LNHNV and CDR2 is YYDKDF (reference sequence). This CDR3 is CATSRAPTGWETQYF. Here the CDR3 DNA reads TGTGCCACCAGCAGAGCGCCGACAGGGTGGGAGACCCAGTACTTC.

This clonotype showed up many times. J is TRBJ1-5 and V is TRBV28; maybe TRBD1 (5 bases). Germline lookup yields CDR1 MDHEN and CDR2 SYDVKM. Between the trimmed V and J ends, which lost 1 base and 3 bases, there was a span of 7 bases. This CDR3 contains 14 residues. CDR3 nucleotides: TGTGCCAGCAGTTTATCTGGGGCCAATCAGCCCCAGCATTTT. The encoded protein is CASSLSGANQPQHF.

This clonotype was picked up a small number of times. This chain links TRBV12-3 or TRBV12-4 with TRBJ2-7, with TRBD2 identical over 7 bases. This CDR3 region has 15 residues. V lost 3 bases, J lost 1 base, and 6 bases stayed unmatched. CDR3 region: CASSFGGSGSYEQYF. The CDR3 DNA sequence: TGTGCCAGCAGTTTTGGCGGGAGTGGGTCCTACGAGCAGTACTTC.

The chain is built from TRBV9 and TRBJ2-2; D not certain. V lost 0 bases, J lost 4 bases, and 4 bases lay in between. This CDR3 region has 13 residues. CDR1 is SGDLS, CDR2 YYNGEE, per germline. Here the CDR3 reads CASSVGPTGELFF. CDR3 DNA: TGTGCCAGCAGCGTAGGTCCCACCGGGGAGCTGTTTTTT.

This sequence joins TRBV10-3 and TRBJ1-1; D perhaps matches TRBD1 (5 bases). There are 14 residues in the CDR3. The germline V gene has CDR1 ENHRY and CDR2 SYGVKD. The V end was cut by 7 bases, the J end by 5 bases, with 17 bases between. The CDR3 sequence is CAITPTREWTEAFF. The CDR3 coding sequence is TGTGCCATCACCCCGACCAGGGAGTGGACTGAAGCTTTCTTT.

This clonotype was found many times. The rearrangement joins TRBV27 to TRBJ2-1, with 10 positions matching TRBD2. CDR3 length equals 15 residues. Germline V CDR1 and CDR2: MNHEY, SMNVEV (reference sequence). Unmatched junction bases numbered 3, after V lost 3 bases and J lost 4 bases. CDR3 sequence: CASSFGTSAYNEQFF. The DNA of the CDR3 is TGTGCCAGCAGTTTCGGGACTAGCGCGTACAATGAGCAGTTCTTC.

This chain connects TRBV11-2 to TRBJ2-5; D gene uncertain. CDR3 length equals 14 residues. Trimming shortened V by 7 bases and J by 2 bases, and 14 bases separated the two germline ends. Germline CDR1 reads SGHAT; CDR2 reads FQNNGV. In nucleotides, the CDR3 is TGTGCCAGCACTTCGTGGAGCTCTCAAGAGACCCAGTACTTC. Its protein is CASTSWSSQETQYF. Full variable domain (remainder filled in from reference TRBV11-2 and TRBJ2-5): EAGVAQSPRYKIIEKRQSVAFWCNPISGHATLYWYQQILGQGPKLLIQFQNNGVVDDSQLPKDRFSAERLKGVDSTLKIQPAKLEDSAVYLCASTSWSSQETQYFGPGTRLLVL.

This clonotype came up many times. The chain combines TRBV29-1 with TRBJ1-1; D gene uncertain. V was clipped by 1 base and J by 4 bases, with 10 bases between them. Germline CDR1 reads SQVTM; CDR2 reads ANQGSEA. The CDR3 length is 13 residues. Here the CDR3 reads CSVEGPVGTEAFF. CDR3 sequence (DNA): TGCAGCGTTGAAGGCCCAGTGGGCACTGAAGCTTTCTTT.

The chain carries TRBV6-2 or TRBV6-3 and TRBJ2-1; the D is unclear. Germline assignment: CDR1 MNHEY and CDR2 SVGEGT. The CDR3 spans 11 residues. The V and J ends lost 6 bases and 8 bases respectively, with 8 bases between them. CDR3 sequence (DNA): TGTGCCAGCAGAATCGTAGATGAGCAGTTCTTC. This translates into CASRIVDEQFF.

The rearrangement links TRBV7-3 to TRBJ2-1; the D gene could be TRBD1 or TRBD2 (5 bases each). CDR3 length: 13 residues. V lost 5 bases, J lost 6 bases, and 11 bases lay in between. Germline V gives CDR1 SGHTA, CDR2 FQGTGA. Here the CDR3 reads CASSKGTGNEQFF. CDR3 in DNA: TGTGCCAGCAGCAAAGGGACCGGCAATGAGCAGTTCTTC.

V and J are TRBV5-1 and TRBJ2-4, with 10 bases aligning to TRBD1. The V segment lost 6 bases and the J segment 2 bases; nucleotides outside the gene matches: 14. Germline V gives CDR1 SGHRS, CDR2 YFSETQ. The CDR3 extends over 18 amino acids. Here the CDR3 reads CASNRPGQGIPPKNIQYF. CDR3 DNA: TGCGCCAGCAACCGACCGGGACAGGGGATTCCCCCCAAAAACATTCAGTACTTC.

This clonotype was seen only once. This chain connects TRBV7-6 to TRBJ2-7, with 8 bases aligning to TRBD2. CDR3 length: 14 residues. The trim removed 5 bases at V and 3 bases at J, leaving 6 bases unmatched. Germline V lookup: CDR1 SGHVS, CDR2 FNYEAQ. CDR3 in DNA: TGTGCCAGCAGCATGAGCGGGAGTATCTACGAGCAGTACTTC. Translating gives CASSMSGSIYEQYF.

The J gene is TRBJ2-7, the V gene TRBV9, with a possible D match to TRBD1 (6 bases). The germline V and J ends were trimmed by 1 base and 3 bases, with 14 bases remaining between them. The CDR3 is 15 amino acids. The germline gives CDR1 SGDLS, CDR2 YYNGEE. The CDR3 DNA reads as TGTGCCAGCAGCGTAAGGCCAGGGGAATTCTACGAGCAGTACTTC. Amino acid sequence: CASSVRPGEFYEQYF.

This chain connects TRBV20-1 to TRBJ2-7; 8 bases map to TRBD2. The germline V gene encodes CDR1 DFQATT and CDR2 SNEGSKA (reference sequence). CDR3 length: 14 residues. Losses at the gene ends were 3 bases for V and 3 bases for J; bases not matched to a gene: 7. CDR3 loop: CSARSYGGGYEQYV. The CDR3 nucleotides are TGCAGTGCTAGGTCCTACGGGGGGGGCTACGAGCAGTACGTC.